The 28 T cell receptor beta chains presented below share a single source sample, sequenced in a study of blood T cell repertoires in COVID-19 (dated by TCRdb to 2019 to 2021). Library method: the immunoSEQ multiplex PCR assay. The immuneACCESS repertoire file appears here via TCRdb, limited to in-frame rearrangements. These files lack a portion of the clones; in checked studies, under half of the deficit traces to unresolved V genes, and the cause of the others is not known. The sample records over 65,000 clones, 82% of which are singletons. The ten largest clones capture about 15% of the sample. The specimen sequenced was peripheral blood. The receptors derive from an elderly man with active COVID-19.

The chain employs TRBV7-9 and TRBJ2-3, with TRBD2 matching 10 bases. This CDR3 contains 16 residues. The germline V gene encodes CDR1 SEHNR and CDR2 FQNEAQ (reference sequence). V shed 5 bases, J shed 1 base, and the junction held 6 bases outside the gene matches. The CDR3 sequence is CASSNPGTSGTDTQYF. CDR3 DNA: TGTGCCAGCAGCAACCCCGGGACTAGCGGCACAGATACGCAGTATTTT. Drawing the rest from reference TRBV7-9 and TRBJ2-3, the complete variable domain is DTGVSQNPRHKITKRGQNVTFRCDPISEHNRLYWYRQTLGQGPEFLTYFQNEAQLEKSRLLSDRFSAERPKGSFSTLEIQRTEQGDSAMYLCASSNPGTSGTDTQYFGPGTRLTVL.

This clone has just a few counts. The chain carries TRBV4-2 and TRBJ2-2; the D gene is possibly TRBD2 (5 bases). With 6 bases removed from V and 2 bases from J, the gap between germline ends came to 19 bases. Germline V gives CDR1 LGHNA, CDR2 YNFKEQ. The CDR3 runs to 17 residues. CDR3 DNA: TGTGCCAGCAGACCACTTCTAGCACGGTCCAACACCGGGGAGCTGTTTTTT. As protein: CASRPLLARSNTGELFF.

The J gene is TRBJ1-1, the V gene TRBV30; maybe TRBD1 (5 bases). In germline, CDR1 is GTSNPN, CDR2 SVGIG (reference sequence). This CDR3 contains 12 residues. V was pared by 2 bases and J by 5 bases, with 9 bases between. The CDR3 sequence is CAWSFGGTEAFF. CDR3 DNA: TGTGCCTGGAGTTTTGGGGGGACTGAAGCTTTCTTT.

The V call is TRBV3-1 (or the pseudogene TRBV3-2), the J call TRBJ1-3, with D unresolved. This CDR3 has 12 amino acids. Deletions cut 1 base from V and 7 bases from J, with 5 bases between. Germline CDR1 is LGHDT and CDR2 is YNNKEL (reference sequence). DNA for the CDR3: TGTGCCAGCAGCCAAGTCAGGAACACCATATATTTT. Translated, it gives CASSQVRNTIYF.

This chain links TRBV7-8 with TRBJ2-3, with 11 bases matching TRBD2. Germline lookup yields CDR1 SGHVS and CDR2 FQNEAQ. This CDR3 is 15 amino acids long. V dropped 4 bases and J dropped 4; count of bases not matched to a gene: 4. This CDR3 is CASSSRLAGSDTQYF. CDR3 coding DNA: TGTGCCAGCAGCTCCCGACTAGCGGGATCAGATACGCAGTATTTT.

This clone was seen at least ten times. The chain recombines TRBV7-3 with TRBJ2-7, with TRBD2 matching 11 bases. The CDR3 runs 16 residues. Germline V CDR1 and CDR2: SGHTA, FQGTGA. J lost 4 bases, V lost 0 bases, and 5 bases had no gene match. The DNA for the CDR3 is TGTGCCAGCAGCTTAACGGCTAGCGGGAGGTTTTACGAGCAGTACTTC. Its translation is CASSLTASGRFYEQYF.

The chain is built from TRBV14 and TRBJ2-1; a possible D gene is TRBD1 (6 bases). The V end lost 4 bases, the J end lost 0 bases, and 19 bases lay between the germline ends. CDR1 is SGHDN and CDR2 is FVKESK in the germline V gene. CDR3 length equals 18 residues. CDR3 sequence reads: CASSLAPPQGSSYNEQFF. CDR3 DNA: TGTGCCAGCAGCCTCGCTCCTCCACAGGGCAGCTCCTACAATGAGCAGTTCTTC.

The chain is built from TRBV24-1 and TRBJ1-5; TRBD1 might be the D (6 bases). The germline V gene has CDR1 KGHDR and CDR2 SFDVKD. Trimming stripped 4 bases from V and 10 bases from J, with 19 bases between. The CDR3 extends over 15 amino acids. CDR3 in amino acids: CATSEPGAPSHPQHF. The CDR3 nucleotides are TGTGCCACCAGTGAACCAGGGGCCCCCTCTCATCCCCAGCATTTT.

The chain is built from TRBV5-1 and TRBJ2-2; weak D call: TRBD1 (5 bases). From germline, CDR1 is SGHRS and CDR2 YFSETQ. V lost 2 bases, J lost 1 base, and 9 bases lay in between. The CDR3 spans 15 residues. The CDR3 DNA sequence: TGCGCCAGCAGCTTCCTCGACAGGAACACCGGGGAGCTGTTTTTT. Protein sequence: CASSFLDRNTGELFF.

This rearrangement joins TRBV13 to TRBJ2-1; TRBD2 agrees at 16 bases. The CDR3 has 15 residues. With 5 bases clipped from V and 7 bases from J, the junction kept 2 bases outside the gene matches. CDR1 and CDR2 from the germline V gene are PRHDT and FYEKMQ (reference sequence). CDR3 sequence (DNA): TGTGCCAGCAGCCGGGGACTAGCGGGGGGGAATGAGCAGTTCTTC. Translation: CASSRGLAGGNEQFF.

This chain uses TRBV19 with TRBJ1-1, with a possible D match to TRBD1 (6 bases). V was pared by 6 bases and J by 1 base, with 18 bases between. Germline values: CDR1 LNHDA, CDR2 SQIVND (reference sequence). There are 16 residues in the CDR3. CDR3 DNA: TGTGCCAGTAGGCCGGGACACTCGAAAGAGAACACTGAAGCTTTCTTT. This codes for CASRPGHSKENTEAFF. The full variable domain, its missing parts supplied by reference TRBV19 and TRBJ1-1, is DGGITQSPKYLFRKEGQNVTLSCEQNLNHDAMYWYRQDPGQGLRLIYYSQIVNDFQKGDIAEGYSVSREKKESFPLTVTSAQKNPTAFYLCASRPGHSKENTEAFFGQGTRLTVV.

This chain connects TRBV18 to TRBJ2-7; D gene ambiguous. Trimming took 0 bases from V and 4 from J, leaving 7 bases between them. Looked up from germline, CDR1 is KGHSH and CDR2 is LQKENI. The CDR3 spans 13 residues. The CDR3 bases are TGTGCCAGCTCACCACCGGCTCCTTACGAGCAGTACTTC. It codes for CASSPPAPYEQYF. Full variable domain (missing parts from reference TRBV18 and TRBJ2-7): NAGVMQNPRHLVRRRGQEARLRCSPMKGHSHVYWYRQLPEEGLKFMVYLQKENIIDESGMPKERFSAEFPKEGPSILRIQQVVRGDSAAYFCASSPPAPYEQYFGPGTRLTVT.

The CDR3 here is CASMAGNSPLHF. CDR3 bases: TGTGCCAGCATGGCGGGGAATTCACCCCTCCACTTT. The rearrangement joins TRBV3-1 (or the pseudogene TRBV3-2) to TRBJ1-6; D remains ambiguous. Germline-derived CDR1 and CDR2 are LGHDT and YNNKEL (reference sequence). Trimming removed 7 bases from V and 7 bases from J, with 8 bases in between. The CDR3 is made up of 12 amino acids.

The gene calls are TRBV11-2 and TRBJ1-5; 11 bases match TRBD1. Germline CDR1 SGHAT, CDR2 FQNNGV. The CDR3 consists of 15 residues. The V and J ends lost 3 bases and 8 bases, in that order; junction bases with no gene match: 6. The CDR3 here is CASSLGQGGREPQHF. The CDR3 DNA reads TGTGCCAGCAGCTTGGGACAGGGGGGAAGGGAGCCCCAGCATTTT.

CDR3 coding DNA: TGCGCCAGCAGTTACTCCTACAATGAGCAGTTCTTC. Translated, it gives CASSYSYNEQFF. The chain couples TRBV5-1 to TRBJ2-1; D is undetermined. The CDR3 contains 12 residues. Germline V gene lookup returns CDR1 SGHRS and CDR2 YFSETQ. V was trimmed by 5 bases and J by 0 bases, leaving 3 bases between them.

The rearrangement uses TRBV7-9 and TRBJ2-1, with 8 bases matching TRBD1. Germline CDR1 SEHNR, CDR2 FQNEAQ (reference sequence). Unmatched junction bases numbered 5, after V lost 6 bases and J lost 7 bases. CDR3 length: 13 residues. The CDR3 region has the DNA TGTGCCAGCAGACCTGGACAGGGAAATGAGCAGTTCTTC. It specifies CASRPGQGNEQFF.

The rearrangement links TRBV4-2 to TRBJ1-1, with 7 bases that match TRBD1. The V gene's germline CDR1 is LGHNA and CDR2 YNFKEQ. CDR3 size: 15 residues. V was pared by 5 bases and J by 0 bases, with 6 bases of the junction left unmatched. The CDR3 reads CASSGSDRVNTEAFF. CDR3 DNA: TGTGCCAGCAGCGGATCAGACAGGGTGAACACTGAAGCTTTCTTT.

The rearrangement uses TRBV29-1 and TRBJ2-1; TRBD2 agrees at 10 bases. Trimming cost V 0 bases and J 9 bases; bases outside gene matches: 17. Germline CDR1 is SQVTM and CDR2 is ANQGSEA. The CDR3 consists of 18 residues. This CDR3 reads CSVEDPGGLAGARGEQFF. Here the CDR3 DNA reads TGCAGCGTTGAAGATCCCGGAGGCCTAGCGGGGGCGAGGGGTGAGCAGTTCTTC.

This chain links TRBV5-8 with TRBJ1-4, with 7 bases lining up with TRBD1. The germline CDR1 and CDR2 sequences are SGHTS and YDEGEE. Trimming removed 3 bases from V and 7 bases from J; junction bases left unmatched: 0. The CDR3 runs to 12 residues. The CDR3 is CASSWDSEKLFF. In DNA, the CDR3 is TGTGCCAGCAGCTGGGACAGTGAAAAACTGTTTTTT.

V usage is TRBV2 and J usage is TRBJ1-1; no firm D call. Germline-derived CDR1 and CDR2 are SNHLY and FYNNEI. Trimming pared 2 bases from V and 5 bases from J, leaving 15 bases between. This CDR3 spans 15 amino acids. The CDR3 loop is CASSENRDRGTEAFF. CDR3 sequence (DNA): TGTGCCAGCAGTGAAAACCGAGATCGGGGTACTGAAGCTTTCTTT.

The chain joins TRBV19 to TRBJ2-1; TRBD2 aligns across 8 bases. CDR3 length: 15 residues. The germline CDR1 and CDR2 sequences are LNHDA and SQIVND (reference sequence). V lost 5 bases to trimming and J lost 0 bases; unmatched junction nucleotides: 3. In DNA form, the CDR3 reads TGTGCCAGTAGTGACAGCGGGAGCTCCTACAATGAGCAGTTCTTC. As protein: CASSDSGSSYNEQFF. The variable domain in full, with the rest retrieved from reference TRBV19 and TRBJ2-1, is DGGITQSPKYLFRKEGQNVTLSCEQNLNHDAMYWYRQDPGQGLRLIYYSQIVNDFQKGDIAEGYSVSREKKESFPLTVTSAQKNPTAFYLCASSDSGSSYNEQFFGPGTRLTVL.

The chain uses TRBV19 and TRBJ1-1; the D gene is possibly TRBD1 (6 bases). Trimming shortened V by 10 bases and J by 2 bases, and 20 bases separated the two germline ends. The CDR3 has 15 residues. The germline V gene encodes CDR1 LNHDA and CDR2 SQIVND (reference sequence). CDR3 in amino acids: CATVGAGTTNTEAFF. The CDR3 DNA reads TGTGCCACGGTTGGGGCCGGGACAACTAACACTGAAGCTTTCTTT.

About this clone: This CDR3 is also generated by other DNA sequences in the sample. The chain is built from TRBV30 and TRBJ1-5; 9 bases are a match to TRBD1. V was clipped by 4 bases and J by 2 bases; unmatched bases: 3. The CDR3 loop spans 14 amino acids. The germline V gene encodes CDR1 GTSNPN and CDR2 SVGIG (reference sequence). CDR3 residues: CAWKGQGGNQPQHF. The CDR3 DNA reads TGTGCCTGGAAGGGACAGGGCGGCAATCAGCCCCAGCATTTT. Filled out from reference TRBV30 and TRBJ1-5, the complete variable domain reads SQTIHQWPATLVQPVGSPLSLECTVEGTSNPNLYWYRQAAGRGLQLLFYSVGIGQISSEVPQNLSASRPQDRQFILSSKKLLLSDSGFYLCAWKGQGGNQPQHFGDGTRLSIL.

The genes are TRBV7-2 and TRBJ2-1; D uncertain. Germline CDR1 reads SGHTA; CDR2 reads FQGNSA. V gave up 5 bases and J gave up 6 bases, with 5 bases separating them. The CDR3 is 11 amino acids. The CDR3 sequence: CASSPTNEQFF. CDR3 DNA: TGTGCCAGCAGCCCTACCAATGAGCAGTTCTTC.

The CDR3 DNA follows: TGTGCCAGCAGCTTGGCCAAAGGACAGGGATTTGCAGATACGCAGTATTTT. Encoded protein: CASSLAKGQGFADTQYF. The chain links TRBV5-6 to TRBJ2-3, with TRBD1 matching over 8 bases. J lost 4 bases, V lost 0 bases, and 10 bases had no gene match. CDR1 SGHDT and CDR2 YYEEEE come from the germline V gene. The CDR3 runs 17 residues.

J is TRBJ2-7 and V is TRBV5-1; TRBD1 aligns across 7 bases. J gave up 2 bases and V 1 base, and 3 bases lay outside the gene matches. The CDR3 has 14 residues. The germline V gene has CDR1 SGHRS and CDR2 YFSETQ. The CDR3 coding sequence is TGCGCCAGCAGCTTGACAGGGGAAGCCTACGAGCAGTACTTC. It is translated as CASSLTGEAYEQYF.

CDR3 nucleotide sequence: TGCAGCGCTGACCCGAGACAAACTGAAGCTTTCTTT. It codes for CSADPRQTEAFF. V is TRBV29-1 and J is TRBJ1-1; D not resolved. Per the germline V gene, CDR1 is SQVTM and CDR2 is ANQGSEA. The CDR3 is made up of 12 amino acids. V lost 7 bases and J lost 5, with 14 bases in between.

The chain couples TRBV11-3 to TRBJ2-6, with D possibly TRBD1 on 6 matching bases. Trimming removed 1 base at V and 2 bases at J, with 12 bases between. The CDR3 totals 17 residues. CDR1 is SGHNT and CDR2 is YENEEA in the germline V gene. The CDR3 here is CASSLGSGAAGANVLTF. CDR3 coding DNA: TGTGCCAGCAGCTTAGGATCAGGGGCAGCTGGGGCCAACGTCCTGACTTTC.